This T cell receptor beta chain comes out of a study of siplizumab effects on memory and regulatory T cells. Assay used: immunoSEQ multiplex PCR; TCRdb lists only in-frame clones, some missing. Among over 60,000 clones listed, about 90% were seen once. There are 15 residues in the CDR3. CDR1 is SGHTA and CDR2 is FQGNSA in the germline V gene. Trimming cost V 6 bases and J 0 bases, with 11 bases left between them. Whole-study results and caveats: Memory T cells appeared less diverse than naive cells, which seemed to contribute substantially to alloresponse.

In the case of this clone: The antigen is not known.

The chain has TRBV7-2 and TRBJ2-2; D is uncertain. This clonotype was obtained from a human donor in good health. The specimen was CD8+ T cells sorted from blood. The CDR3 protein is CASRSPYPNTGELFF. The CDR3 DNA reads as TGTGCCAGCAGGTCCCCGTACCCGAACACCGGGGAGCTGTTTTTT. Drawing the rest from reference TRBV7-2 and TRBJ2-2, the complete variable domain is GAGVSQSPSNKVTEKGKDVELRCDPISGHTALYWYRQSLGQGLEFLIYFQGNSAPDKSGLPSDRFSAERTGGSVSTLTIQRTQQEDSAVYLCASRSPYPNTGELFFGEGSRLTVL.